Listed here are 28 T cell receptor beta chains from one sample, sequenced in a study of control samples from healthy donors and cancer patients. TCRdb's table, derived via immunoSEQ multiplex PCR, lists solely in-frame clones and lacks some. The table includes around 140,000 clones, roughly 89% detected once. Sequencing was done on a sample of PBMCs. These receptors were collected from a man between 50 and 59 years old with head and neck cancer.

The rearrangement uses TRBV19 and TRBJ1-2, with D perhaps matching TRBD1 (6 bases). Trimming cost V 2 bases and J 5 bases, with 15 bases left between them. CDR3 length: 15 amino acids. Germline V lookup: CDR1 LNHDA, CDR2 SQIVND (reference sequence). Here the CDR3 reads CASSIQGRTSYGYTF. Written as DNA, the CDR3 is TGTGCCAGTAGTATACAGGGGAGAACTTCTTATGGCTACACCTTC. Full variable domain (outside the CDR3, taken from reference TRBV19 and TRBJ1-2): DGGITQSPKYLFRKEGQNVTLSCEQNLNHDAMYWYRQDPGQGLRLIYYSQIVNDFQKGDIAEGYSVSREKKESFPLTVTSAQKNPTAFYLCASSIQGRTSYGYTFGSGTRLTVV.

This clone was detected a few times. This rearrangement joins TRBV2 to TRBJ1-1; D not certain. Germline assignment: CDR1 SNHLY and CDR2 FYNNEI. Trimming shortened V by 6 bases and J by 0 bases, and 8 bases separated the two germline ends. The CDR3 extends over 13 amino acids. CDR3 bases: TGTGCCAGCAGGGTCGAGATGAACACTGAAGCTTTCTTT. Translated: CASRVEMNTEAFF.

The chain joins TRBV6-1 to TRBJ2-1, with 10 bases matching TRBD2. With 8 bases clipped from V and 7 bases from J, the junction kept 8 bases outside the gene matches. CDR1 and CDR2 (germline): MNHNS, SASEGT. The CDR3 runs to 14 residues. The CDR3 loop reads CASGGAGGPNEQFF. As DNA, the CDR3 is TGTGCCAGCGGTGGAGCGGGGGGGCCAAATGAGCAGTTCTTC.

The genes are TRBV5-4 and TRBJ2-3; a weak D match, TRBD1 (6 bases). The CDR3 covers 15 residues. The V gene lost 4 bases and the J gene lost 2 bases, with 14 bases spanning the gap. Germline values: CDR1 SGHNT, CDR2 YYREEE (reference sequence). The chain's CDR3 is CASSPPGQLTDTQYF. CDR3 DNA: TGTGCCAGCAGCCCACCAGGACAGCTCACAGATACGCAGTATTTT.

The rearrangement uses TRBV30 and TRBJ1-4; TRBD1 is a possible D gene (6 bases). The CDR3 has 14 residues. The V end was cut by 3 bases, the J end by 8 bases, with 16 bases between. Germline-derived CDR1 and CDR2 are GTSNPN and SVGIG (reference sequence). The CDR3 region is CAWSPQGWVEKLFF. CDR3 sequence (DNA): TGTGCCTGGAGCCCACAGGGATGGGTAGAAAAACTGTTTTTT.

This chain connects TRBV21-1 to TRBJ2-3; the table's D call of TRBD2 was not tested on the DNA. TRBV21-1 is designated a pseudogene. The CDR3 runs to 15 residues. Written as DNA, the CDR3 is TGTGCCAGCAGCGGGAGGGCAACTAGCACAGATACGCAGTATTTT. Its protein product is CASSGRATSTDTQYF.

This clone was detected once. This rearrangement joins TRBV7-9 to TRBJ2-7; 12 positions match TRBD1. Trimming took 1 base from V and 6 from J; bases not matched to a gene: 10. Germline-derived CDR1 and CDR2 are SEHNR and FQNEAQ (reference sequence). The CDR3 is 17 amino acids. DNA for the CDR3: TGTGCCAGCAGCTTAGATAGCGGGACAGGGGGCTTCAGCGAGCAGTACTTC. The encoded protein is CASSLDSGTGGFSEQYF.

This chain links TRBV5-1 with TRBJ2-1; 14 bases line up with TRBD2. Germline V gene data show CDR1 as SGHRS and CDR2 as YFSETQ. Trimming at V came to 4 bases and at J to 2 bases, leaving 11 bases not matched to a gene. CDR3 length: 19 amino acids. The CDR3 DNA follows: TGCGCCAGCAGCCCCTGGACTAGCGGGGGGCAAATTACCTACAATGAGCAGTTCTTC. As protein: CASSPWTSGGQITYNEQFF.

The chain recombines TRBV6-1 with TRBJ1-4; the D is unclear. There are 11 residues in the CDR3. V shed 1 base and J shed 14 bases, with 8 bases lying between them. CDR1 is MNHNS and CDR2 is SASEGT in the germline V gene. The CDR3 here is CASSEESTLFF. Written as DNA, the CDR3 is TGTGCCAGCAGTGAAGAATCAACTCTGTTTTTT.

The chain combines TRBV18 with TRBJ1-2; TRBD1 matches 11 bases. Germline lookup yields CDR1 KGHSH and CDR2 LQKENI. There are 17 residues in the CDR3. V dropped 1 base and J dropped 3; count of bases not matched to a gene: 7. CDR3 nucleotide sequence: TGTGCCAGCTCACCACTACGACCGGGACAGGGGGACTATGGCTACACCTTC. Its protein is CASSPLRPGQGDYGYTF.

The V call is TRBV5-1, the J call TRBJ2-1; D uncertain. This CDR3 comprises 12 residues. Trimming pared 7 bases from V and 5 bases from J, leaving 10 bases between. Per the germline V gene, CDR1 is SGHRS and CDR2 is YFSETQ. CDR3 sequence reads: CASSRIDNEQFF. CDR3 nucleotide sequence: TGCGCCAGCTCCCGGATAGACAATGAGCAGTTCTTC.

This chain joins TRBV5-5 and TRBJ2-6, with unresolved D. CDR3 size: 15 residues. CDR1 and CDR2 (germline): SGHKS, YYEKEE (reference sequence). The V and J ends lost 1 base and 4 bases respectively, with 9 bases between them. The CDR3 DNA follows: TGTGCCAGCAGCTTGCCCCCCCGCGGGGCCAACGTCCTGACTTTC. Translating gives CASSLPPRGANVLTF. The whole variable domain, remainder taken from reference TRBV5-5 and TRBJ2-6, is DAGVTQSPTHLIKTRGQQVTLRCSPISGHKSVSWYQQVLGQGPQFIFQYYEKEERGRGNFPDRFSARQFPNYSSELNVNALLLGDSALYLCASSLPPRGANVLTFGAGSRLTVL.

The chain employs TRBV9 and TRBJ2-1; 12 nucleotides align to TRBD2. This CDR3 comprises 17 residues. V shed 0 bases, J shed 10 bases, and the junction held 11 bases outside the gene matches. CDR1 is SGDLS and CDR2 is YYNGEE in the germline V gene. Written as DNA, the CDR3 is TGTGCCAGCAGCGTAGTCCTAGCGGGAGGGCCGGACTACGAGCAGTTCTTC. Protein: CASSVVLAGGPDYEQFF.

The chain links TRBV13 to TRBJ2-1; D is perhaps TRBD1 (6 bases). The CDR3 has 15 amino acids. CDR1 and CDR2 (germline): PRHDT, FYEKMQ (reference sequence). V was cut by 5 bases and J by 3 bases, with 14 bases left in between. CDR3: CASSPGQTNYNEQFF. The CDR3 nucleotides read TGTGCCAGCAGCCCCGGACAGACTAACTACAATGAGCAGTTCTTC. The variable domain in full, with the rest retrieved from reference TRBV13 and TRBJ2-1, is AAGVIQSPRHLIKEKRETATLKCYPIPRHDTVYWYQQGPGQDPQFLISFYEKMQSDKGSIPDRFSAQQFSDYHSELNMSSLELGDSALYFCASSPGQTNYNEQFFGPGTRLTVL.

The chain uses TRBV27 and TRBJ2-2; the D gene is possibly TRBD1 (6 bases). The CDR3 loop spans 13 amino acids. V dropped 5 bases and J dropped 7 bases, with 11 bases sitting between them. Germline V gene lookup returns CDR1 MNHEY and CDR2 SMNVEV (reference sequence). Here the CDR3 DNA reads TGTGCCAGCAGTCCCAGACAGGACGGGGAGCTGTTTTTT. Translation gives CASSPRQDGELFF.

J is TRBJ2-5 and V is TRBV29-1; 7 bases are shared with TRBD2. With 6 bases clipped from V and 3 bases from J, the junction kept 10 bases outside the gene matches. The CDR3 spans 14 residues. The germline V gene has CDR1 SQVTM and CDR2 ANQGSEA. In DNA, the CDR3 is TGCAGCGTGGCCAGACTAGCATCAGAAGAGACCCAGTACTTC. This gives the protein CSVARLASEETQYF.

The chain has TRBV11-2 and TRBJ1-4, with D tentatively TRBD1 (6 bases). CDR1 and CDR2 from the germline V gene are SGHAT and FQNNGV. The V end lost 1 base, the J end lost 8 bases, and 14 bases lay between the germline ends. The CDR3 extends over 15 amino acids. In nucleotides, the CDR3 is TGTGCCAGCAGCTTAGTCGCTGCGGGACAAGAAAAACTGTTTTTT. Its protein product is CASSLVAAGQEKLFF.

By frequency in the sample, this clone is medium-sized. The sample holds other DNA sequences that translate to the same CDR3. The chain recombines TRBV3-1 (or the pseudogene TRBV3-2) with TRBJ1-2, with D unclear. The CDR3 is 14 residues long. Germline values: CDR1 LGHDT, CDR2 YNNKEL (reference sequence). V lost 0 bases and J lost 4, with 9 bases in between. For the CDR3, the DNA is TGTGCCAGCAGCCAAGATACGGGGATCTATGGCTACACCTTC. Residues: CASSQDTGIYGYTF.

The chain is built from TRBV11-2 and TRBJ2-3, with D possibly matching TRBD2 (5 bases). CDR3 length: 16 residues. Trimming left V 3 bases short and J 5 bases short, with 18 bases between. Germline V CDR1 and CDR2: SGHAT, FQNNGV. Here the CDR3 reads CASSLLSPGGIDTQYF. CDR3 DNA: TGTGCCAGCAGCTTGCTCTCGCCCGGAGGCATAGATACGCAGTATTTT.

This clone has a single count. This chain uses TRBV15 with TRBJ1-1; TRBD1 matches 7 bases. This CDR3 contains 16 residues. The J segment lost 0 bases and the V segment lost 0 bases, leaving 4 bases of the junction unmatched. Germline V lookup: CDR1 LNHNV, CDR2 YYDKDF (reference sequence). The CDR3 loop reads CATSRDRGQLNTEAFF. CDR3 bases: TGTGCCACCAGCAGAGATAGGGGACAGCTGAACACTGAAGCTTTCTTT. The whole variable domain, remainder taken from reference TRBV15 and TRBJ1-1, is DAMVIQNPRYQVTQFGKPVTLSCSQTLNHNVMYWYQQKSSQAPKLLFHYYDKDFNNEADTPDNFQSRRPNTSFCFLDIRSPGLGDTAMYLCATSRDRGQLNTEAFFGQGTRLTVV.

This chain joins TRBV28 and TRBJ2-1; D perhaps matches TRBD1 (6 bases). Trimming removed 8 bases at V and 0 bases at J, with 14 bases between. Germline V lookup: CDR1 MDHEN, CDR2 SYDVKM. This CDR3 is 15 amino acids long. The CDR3 loop reads CASLRGGSSYNEQFF. CDR3 nucleotides: TGTGCCAGCCTTCGAGGGGGTAGCTCCTACAATGAGCAGTTCTTC.

This chain uses TRBV13 with TRBJ1-3; D remains unclear. The germline CDR1 and CDR2 sequences are PRHDT and FYEKMQ (reference sequence). This CDR3 has 14 residues. V lost 5 bases, J lost 0 bases, and 8 bases lay in between. Written as DNA, the CDR3 is TGTGCCAGCAGCATGCGACCCTCTGGAAACACCATATATTTT. This sequence encodes CASSMRPSGNTIYF.

Note on this clone: The same CDR3 can be traced to other DNA sequences in this sample. This chain connects TRBV3-1 (or the pseudogene TRBV3-2) to TRBJ1-1, with D unclear. This CDR3 comprises 13 residues. V was clipped by 1 base and J by 1 base, with 4 bases between them. Germline V gives CDR1 LGHDT, CDR2 YNNKEL (reference sequence). The CDR3, as DNA: TGTGCCAGCAGCCAAGTCCGGAACACTGAAGCTTTCTTT. This translates into CASSQVRNTEAFF.

The J gene is TRBJ2-1, the V gene TRBV27, with 7 bases that match TRBD1. V dropped 5 bases and J dropped 0; count of bases not matched to a gene: 4. Germline lookup yields CDR1 MNHEY and CDR2 SMNVEV (reference sequence). The CDR3 is 15 amino acids. CDR3 sequence (DNA): TGTGCCAGCAGTCCGGGGACAGCCTCCTACAATGAGCAGTTCTTC. Amino acids: CASSPGTASYNEQFF.

This chain links TRBV11-2 with TRBJ2-6, with D unresolved. From germline, CDR1 is SGHAT and CDR2 FQNNGV. CDR3 length: 12 residues. Trimming removed 3 bases at V and 4 bases at J, with 1 base between. The CDR3 region has the DNA TGTGCCAGCAGCTTGGGGGCCAACGTCCTGACTTTC. Translating gives CASSLGANVLTF.

J is TRBJ1-1 and V is TRBV27; D ambiguous. Germline V gives CDR1 MNHEY, CDR2 SMNVEV (reference sequence). The CDR3 loop spans 14 amino acids. The V gene lost 5 bases and the J gene lost 5 bases, with 15 bases spanning the gap. CDR3 coding DNA: TGTGCCAGCAGTCCTCTCAACTTGGGTACTGAAGCTTTCTTT. It is translated as CASSPLNLGTEAFF.

This chain links TRBV2 with TRBJ1-1; D is ambiguous. Germline-derived CDR1 and CDR2 are SNHLY and FYNNEI. The V and J ends lost 6 bases and 1 base respectively, with 9 bases between them. This CDR3 is 13 amino acids long. This CDR3 is CASRQWENTEAFF. CDR3 DNA: TGTGCCAGCAGACAGTGGGAGAACACTGAAGCTTTCTTT.

The rearrangement links TRBV19 to TRBJ2-1; D may match TRBD1 or TRBD2 (5 bases each). Germline values: CDR1 LNHDA, CDR2 SQIVND (reference sequence). The V gene lost 5 bases and the J gene lost 6 bases, with 17 bases spanning the gap. CDR3 length equals 15 residues. The CDR3 nucleotides read TGTGCCAGTAGTCCCTCACCGGGGCCGGGCAATGAGCAGTTCTTC. This translates into CASSPSPGPGNEQFF.